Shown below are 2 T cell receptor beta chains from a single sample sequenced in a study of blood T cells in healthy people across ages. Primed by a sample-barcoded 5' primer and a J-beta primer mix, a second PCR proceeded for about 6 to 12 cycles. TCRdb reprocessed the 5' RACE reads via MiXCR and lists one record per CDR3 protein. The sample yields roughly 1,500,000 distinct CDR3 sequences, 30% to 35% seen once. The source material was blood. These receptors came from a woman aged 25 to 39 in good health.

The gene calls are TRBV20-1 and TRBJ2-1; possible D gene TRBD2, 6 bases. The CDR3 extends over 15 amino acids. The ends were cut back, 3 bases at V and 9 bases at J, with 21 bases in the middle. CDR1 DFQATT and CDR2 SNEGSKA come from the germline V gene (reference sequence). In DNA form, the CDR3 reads TGCAGTGCTAGTCCCCATAGCGGCCCGATTGGTGAGCAGTTCTTC. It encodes CSASPHSGPIGEQFF.

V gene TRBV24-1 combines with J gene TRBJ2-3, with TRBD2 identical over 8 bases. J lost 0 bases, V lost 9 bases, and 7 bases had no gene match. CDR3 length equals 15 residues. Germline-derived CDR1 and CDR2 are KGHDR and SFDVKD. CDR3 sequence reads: CATQPGGASTDTQYF. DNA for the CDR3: TGTGCCACCCAGCCGGGGGGGGCTAGCACAGATACGCAGTATTTT.